The present entry profiles one T cell receptor (beta chain) with its context. One end of the junction fails to match germline, which may point to a read error. As it was prepared, the TCRbeta library received unique molecular identifiers. TCRdb called the PCR reads again in MiXCR, with one record for every CDR3 protein. The repertoire holds 600,000 to 700,000 distinct CDR3 sequences, roughly 15% seen once, with approximately 1% in the top ten. The data were obtained in a study of T-cell reconstitution after alpha-beta-depleted transplantation in children. This receptor was obtained from a human donor who donated a stem cell graft to a child with acute myeloid leukemia. The specimen comprised PBMCs from the stem cell graft donor, sampled from the stem cell graft.

This CDR3 is CASSQYSCF. The CDR3 DNA is TGTGCCAGCAGTCAGTATTCTTGTTTC. This rearrangement joins TRBV28 to TRBJ2-4, with no clear D. CDR1 and CDR2 from the germline V gene are MDHEN and SYDVKM. This CDR3 region has 9 residues.